The T cell receptor (beta chain) described here comes from a study of T cell clonotyping in hematopoietic cell transplantation. Study in general: Recipient samples before transplant were obtained post-cytoreduction.

Study results and limitations: Pathologically expanded recipient clonotypes increased progressively from day 30 to day 180 as diversity fell. Few recipient clonotypes overlapped donors; over 95% were de novo at given depth. Higher Inverse Simpson Index values in graft donor and pretransplant recipient predicted broader posttransplant TCR diversity.

Germline V gives CDR1 MGHRA, CDR2 YSYEKL. V was shortened by 2 bases and J by 0 bases, with 7 bases between the two germline ends. The CDR3 is 15 amino acids. Notes on this clone: The antigen remains unidentified.

Time point described: recipient sample about 28 days before transplant, after cytoreduction. Sequenced by immunoSEQ multiplex PCR; TCRdb stores in-frame clones only, minus some. The sample lists 25,000 to 30,000 clones; 82% were seen once. The V gene is TRBV4-1, the J gene TRBJ1-4; possibly TRBD1 for D (5 bases). The receptor's source is a man aged 35 to 55 with acute myeloid leukemia. Some clones in this sample may be carry-over from other donors' samples. Sample: peripheral blood mononuclear cells, taken before stem cell transplant. The CDR3 loop reads CASSQRGATNEKLFF. CDR3 in DNA: TGCGCCAGCAGCCAAAGAGGGGCAACTAATGAAAAACTGTTTTTT.